Listed below are T cell receptor beta chains from one sample, sequenced in a study of human T cells and chemical hapten exposure. TCRdb re-derived calls from the RACE reads in MiXCR, one entry per CDR3 protein. Among tens of thousands of distinct CDR3 sequences listed, about 9% were seen once. The sequencing used whole blood, collected in connection with sensitization to the hapten diphenylcyclopropenone (DPC). The receptors shown here come from a woman in her thirties or forties with alopecia areata. Some clones in this sample may be carry-over from other donors' samples. CDR3s include the opening cysteine and the closing phenylalanine or tryptophan. D genes are given only for firm matches. A row's size may be missing; if present it is once, few, many or a size class.

-,TRBJ1-2,-,TRBV20-1,CSARVGRVLDGYTF,TGCAGTGCTAGAGTGGGCAGGGTATTAGATGGCTACACCTTC
many,TRBJ2-2,-,TRBV27,CASSFFTGELFF,TGTGCCAGCAGTTTCTTCACCGGGGAGCTGTTTTTT
many,TRBJ2-7,-,TRBV5-1,CASSSTGQTYEQYF,TGCGCCAGCAGCTCAACGGGACAAACCTACGAGCAGTACTTC
many,TRBJ1-2,TRBD1,TRBV3-1,CASSTMTGFDYGYTF,TGTGCCAGCAGCACGATGACAGGGTTCGACTATGGCTACACCTTC
once,TRBJ1-5,-,TRBV6-1,CASSELIGISNQPQHF,TGTGCCAGCAGTGAATTGATCGGAATTAGCAATCAGCCCCAGCATTTT
medium-sized,TRBJ1-5,-,TRBV10-2,CASSESGVNQPQHF,TGCGCCAGCAGTGAGTCAGGGGTCAATCAGCCCCAGCATTTT
many,TRBJ2-3,TRBD1,TRBV20-1,CSAPSRQGSTDTQYF,TGCAGTGCGCCCTCCCGACAGGGGAGCACAGATACGCAGTATTTT
many,TRBJ2-1,-,TRBV14,CASSHLQGKSYNEQFF,TGTGCCAGCAGTCATTTGCAGGGGAAATCCTACAATGAGCAGTTCTTC
few,TRBJ2-2,TRBD2,TRBV2,CASSEVRGDTGELFF,TGTGCCAGCAGTGAGGTGCGGGGGGACACCGGGGAGCTGTTTTTT
many,TRBJ1-6,-,TRBV5-5,CASSLRQGYNSPLHF,TGTGCCAGCAGCTTGCGGCAGGGCTACAATTCACCCCTCCACTTT
many,TRBJ1-5,-,TRBV6-2/TRBV6-3,CASSLGPATGNQPQHF,TGTGCCAGCAGTTTGGGACCGGCTACGGGCAATCAGCCCCAGCATTTT
many,TRBJ2-2,-,TRBV27,CASSKRRLNTGELFF,TGTGCCAGCTCAAAGAGACGGCTGAACACCGGGGAGCTGTTTTTT
many,TRBJ2-1,-,TRBV7-2,CASSSQLRNHNEQFF,TGTGCCAGCAGCTCCCAACTCAGGAACCACAATGAGCAGTTCTTC
-,TRBJ2-7,-,TRBV5-4,CASSAESGTREQYF,TGTGCCAGCAGCGCGGAATCCGGGACGAGGGAGCAGTACTTC
many,TRBJ2-3,TRBD2,TRBV7-2,CASSLRGNTDTQYF,TGTGCCAGCAGCTTGCGGGGGAACACAGATACGCAGTATTTT
many,TRBJ1-2,-,TRBV4-1,CASSQEDRMWTQEGYTF,TGCGCCAGCAGCCAAGAAGATCGCATGTGGACGCAGGAGGGCTACACCTTC
many,TRBJ1-4,TRBD1,TRBV7-2,CASSLDRVKLFF,TGTGCCAGCAGCTTGGACAGGGTGAAACTGTTTTTT
many,TRBJ1-5,-,TRBV4-1,CASSQEMVGGGPQHF,TGCGCCAGCAGCCAAGAGATGGTGGGGGGCGGACCCCAGCATTTT
many,TRBJ2-7,TRBD1,TRBV20-1,CSASTPGGWKYEQYF,TGCAGTGCTAGTACCCCAGGGGGCTGGAAGTACGAGCAGTACTTC
few,TRBJ2-3,-,TRBV7-2,CASSLVGAPSQYF,TGTGCCAGCAGCTTAGTGGGCGCCCCGTCGCAGTATTTT
many,TRBJ2-5,TRBD2,TRBV20-1,CSARSLAGGPEGTRGYF,TGCAGTGCTAGATCCCTAGCGGGGGGGCCTGAGGGTACGCGTGGGTACTTC
-,TRBJ2-2,-,TRBV4-1,CASSQENGATGELFF,TGCGCCAGCAGCCAAGAGAATGGCGCGACCGGGGAGCTGTTTTTT
-,TRBJ2-5,-,TRBV11-2,CASSARDTKAESQYF,TGTGCCAGCAGCGCTCGAGACACTAAAGCGGAGAGCCAGTACTTC
many,TRBJ1-2,-,TRBV28,CASSSPDRPGRYTF,TGTGCCAGCAGTTCCCCAGACAGGCCAGGGCGCTACACCTTC
-,TRBJ1-1,-,TRBV9,CASSPGPMNTEAFF,TGTGCCAGCAGCCCCGGACCTATGAACACTGAAGCTTTCTTT
many,TRBJ1-1,-,TRBV21-1,CASSSQSRGNTEAFF,TGTGCCAGCAGCTCCCAATCCAGGGGAAACACTGAAGCTTTCTTT